Following are 3 T cell receptor beta chains from one sample sequenced in a study of blood T cells in healthy people across ages. It was with a sample-barcoded 5' primer and a J-beta primer mix that a second PCR of about 6 to 12 cycles was run. TCRdb ran MiXCR on the 5' RACE reads and lists one entry per CDR3 protein. The profile shows more than 1 million distinct CDR3 sequences, 40% to 50% of them singletons. The source material was blood. These receptors were collected from a woman in her sixties or seventies in good health.

This clonotype appeared a few times. The chain combines TRBV6-2 or TRBV6-3 with TRBJ2-7; no reliable D call. V lost 7 bases, J lost 3 bases, and 10 bases lay in between. This CDR3 has 12 amino acids. Germline V lookup: CDR1 MNHEY, CDR2 SVGEGT. DNA for the CDR3: TGTGCCAGCATAGGTAACGGCTACGAGCAGTACTTC. Translating it yields CASIGNGYEQYF.

The V call is TRBV12-3 or TRBV12-4, the J call TRBJ2-5, with 9 positions matching TRBD2. Judging by the DNA end, TRBJ2-7 fits better; the J call may be wrong. The CDR3 totals 16 residues. The DNA of the CDR3 is TGTGCCAGCAGGCAAGGCGGGGGGGCCGATTCCTACGAGCAGTACTTC. Protein: CASRQGGGADSYEQYF.

This clonotype was seen once. In nucleotides, the CDR3 is TGTGCCAGCAGCCCCCAAGGCAGGGGAGGGGAAAAACTGTTTTTT. Encoded protein: CASSPQGRGGEKLFF. This rearrangement joins TRBV7-6 to TRBJ1-4; D may be TRBD1 (6 bases). CDR1 and CDR2 from the germline V gene are SGHVS and FNYEAQ. V was pared by 5 bases and J by 8 bases, with 18 bases between. This CDR3 is 15 amino acids long.